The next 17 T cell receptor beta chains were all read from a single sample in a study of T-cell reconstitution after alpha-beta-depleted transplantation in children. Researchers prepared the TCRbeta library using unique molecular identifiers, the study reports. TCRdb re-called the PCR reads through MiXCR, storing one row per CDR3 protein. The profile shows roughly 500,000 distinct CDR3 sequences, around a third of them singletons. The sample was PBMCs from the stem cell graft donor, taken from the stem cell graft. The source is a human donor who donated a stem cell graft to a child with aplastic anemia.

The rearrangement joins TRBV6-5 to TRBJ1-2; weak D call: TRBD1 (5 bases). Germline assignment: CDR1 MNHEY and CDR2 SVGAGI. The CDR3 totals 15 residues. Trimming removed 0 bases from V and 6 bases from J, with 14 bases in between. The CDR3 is CASSYSRDFVHGYTF. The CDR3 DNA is TGTGCCAGCAGTTACTCCCGGGACTTCGTCCATGGCTACACCTTC.

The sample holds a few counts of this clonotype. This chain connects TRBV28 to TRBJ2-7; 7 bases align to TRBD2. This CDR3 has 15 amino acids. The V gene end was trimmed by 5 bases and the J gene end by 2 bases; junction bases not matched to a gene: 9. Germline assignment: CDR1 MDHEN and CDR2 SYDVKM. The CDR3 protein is CASSPGGREPYEQYF. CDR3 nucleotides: TGTGCCAGCAGTCCGGGGGGTCGGGAACCCTACGAGCAGTACTTC.

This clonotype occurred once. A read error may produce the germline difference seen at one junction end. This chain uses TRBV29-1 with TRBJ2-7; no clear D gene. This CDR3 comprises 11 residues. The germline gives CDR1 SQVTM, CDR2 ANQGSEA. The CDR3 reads CSVEGSYVQYF. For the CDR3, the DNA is TGCAGCGTTGAGGGCAGCTACGTGCAGTACTTC.

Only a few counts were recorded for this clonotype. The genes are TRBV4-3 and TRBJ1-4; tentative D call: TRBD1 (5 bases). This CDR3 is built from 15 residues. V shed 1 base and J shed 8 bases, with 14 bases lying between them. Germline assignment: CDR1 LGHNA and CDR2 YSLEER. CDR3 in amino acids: CASSQAGGVSEKLFF. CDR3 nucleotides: TGCGCCAGCAGCCAAGCGGGGGGTGTAAGCGAAAAACTGTTTTTT.

CDR3 in amino acids: CASRRTTFSSTGADTQYF. The CDR3 DNA reads TGCGCCAGCAGACGAACCACTTTTTCGTCGACAGGGGCAGATACGCAGTATTTT. V and J are TRBV4-3 and TRBJ2-3; 8 bases align to TRBD1. J gave up 4 bases and V 6 bases, and 18 bases lay outside the gene matches. Germline V gene data show CDR1 as LGHNA and CDR2 as YSLEER. CDR3 length: 18 residues.

The CDR3 is CASSPRGRGEKLFF. CDR3 nucleotides: TGTGCCAGCAGCCCTCGGGGGAGAGGTGAAAAACTGTTTTTT. V and J are TRBV7-9 and TRBJ1-4; maybe TRBD1 (5 bases). V was trimmed by 5 bases and J by 7 bases, leaving 14 bases between them. Germline V CDR1 and CDR2: SEHNR, FQNEAQ (reference sequence). This CDR3 contains 14 residues. Supplemented by reference TRBV7-9 and TRBJ1-4, the full variable domain reads DTGVSQNPRHKITKRGQNVTFRCDPISEHNRLYWYRQTLGQGPEFLTYFQNEAQLEKSRLLSDRFSAERPKGSFSTLEIQRTEQGDSAMYLCASSPRGRGEKLFFGSGTQLSVL.

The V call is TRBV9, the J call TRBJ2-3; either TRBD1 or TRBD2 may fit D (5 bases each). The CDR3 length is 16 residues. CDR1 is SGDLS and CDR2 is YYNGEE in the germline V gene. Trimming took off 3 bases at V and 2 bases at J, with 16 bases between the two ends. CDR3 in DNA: TGTGCCAGCAGCGAGGCCGGGACCCCGTTCACAGATACGCAGTATTTT. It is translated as CASSEAGTPFTDTQYF.

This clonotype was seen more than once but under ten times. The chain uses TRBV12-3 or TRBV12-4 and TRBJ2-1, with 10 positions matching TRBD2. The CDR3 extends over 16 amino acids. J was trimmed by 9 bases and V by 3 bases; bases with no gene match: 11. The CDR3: CASSFVLLAGLVEQFF. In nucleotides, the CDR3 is TGTGCCAGCAGTTTCGTTCTACTAGCGGGATTGGTTGAGCAGTTCTTC.

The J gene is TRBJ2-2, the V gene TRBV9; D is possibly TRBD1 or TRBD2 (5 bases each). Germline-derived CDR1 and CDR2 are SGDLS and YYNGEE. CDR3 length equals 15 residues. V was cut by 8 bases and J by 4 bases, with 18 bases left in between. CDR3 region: CASGVGAAGTGELFF. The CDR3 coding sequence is TGTGCCAGTGGGGTCGGGGCCGCGGGCACCGGGGAGCTGTTTTTT. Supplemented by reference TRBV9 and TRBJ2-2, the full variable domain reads DSGVTQTPKHLITATGQRVTLRCSPRSGDLSVYWYQQSLDQGLQFLIQYYNGEERAKGNILERFSAQQFPDLHSELNLSSLELGDSALYFCASGVGAAGTGELFFGEGSRLTVL.

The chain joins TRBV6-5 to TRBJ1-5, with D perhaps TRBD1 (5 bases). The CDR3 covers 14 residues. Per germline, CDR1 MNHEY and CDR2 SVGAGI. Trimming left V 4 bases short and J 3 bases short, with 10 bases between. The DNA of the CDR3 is TGTGCCAGCAGTTGGACGGACATCAATCAGCCCCAGCATTTT. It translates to CASSWTDINQPQHF.

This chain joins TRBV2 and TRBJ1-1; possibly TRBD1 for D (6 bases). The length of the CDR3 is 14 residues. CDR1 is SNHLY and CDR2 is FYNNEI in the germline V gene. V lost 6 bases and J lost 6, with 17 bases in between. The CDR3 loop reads CASRGSRGSAEAFF. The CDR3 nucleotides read TGTGCCAGCAGAGGTTCCAGGGGCAGCGCTGAAGCTTTCTTT.

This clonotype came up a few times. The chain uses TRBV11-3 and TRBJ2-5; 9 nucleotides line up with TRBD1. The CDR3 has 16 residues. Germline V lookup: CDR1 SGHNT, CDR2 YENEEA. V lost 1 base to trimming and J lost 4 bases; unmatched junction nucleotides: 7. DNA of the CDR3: TGTGCCAGCAGCTTAGTGTTTACAGGGGGCGGAGAGACCCAGTACTTC. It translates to CASSLVFTGGGETQYF.

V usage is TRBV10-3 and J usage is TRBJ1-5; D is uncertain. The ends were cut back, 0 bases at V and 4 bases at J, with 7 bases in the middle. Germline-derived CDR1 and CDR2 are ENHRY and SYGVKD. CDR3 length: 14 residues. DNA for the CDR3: TGTGCCATCAGTGAGTCGGAGGGAAATCAGCCCCAGCATTTT. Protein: CAISESEGNQPQHF.

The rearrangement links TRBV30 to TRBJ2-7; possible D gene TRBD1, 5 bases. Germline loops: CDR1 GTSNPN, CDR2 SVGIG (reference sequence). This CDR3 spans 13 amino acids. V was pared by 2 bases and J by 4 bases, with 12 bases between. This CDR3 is CAWSSGFGYEQYF. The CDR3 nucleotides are TGTGCCTGGAGTTCAGGGTTTGGTTACGAGCAGTACTTC.

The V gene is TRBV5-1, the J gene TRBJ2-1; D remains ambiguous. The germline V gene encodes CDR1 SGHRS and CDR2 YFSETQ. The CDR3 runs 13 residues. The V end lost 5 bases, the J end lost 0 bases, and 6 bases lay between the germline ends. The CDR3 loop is CASRENSYNEQFF. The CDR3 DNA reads TGCGCCAGCAGGGAGAACTCCTACAATGAGCAGTTCTTC. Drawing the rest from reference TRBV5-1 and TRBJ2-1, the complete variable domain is KAGVTQTPRYLIKTRGQQVTLSCSPISGHRSVSWYQQTPGQGLQFLFEYFSETQRNKGNFPGRFSGRQFSNSRSEMNVSTLELGDSALYLCASRENSYNEQFFGPGTRLTVL.

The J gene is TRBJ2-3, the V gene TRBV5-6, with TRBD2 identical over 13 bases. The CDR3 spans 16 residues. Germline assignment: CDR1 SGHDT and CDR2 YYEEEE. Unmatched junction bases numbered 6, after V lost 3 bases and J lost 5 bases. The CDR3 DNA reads TGTGCCAGCAGCTGGGGCACTAGCGGGGGGGGAGATACGCAGTATTTT. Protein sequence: CASSWGTSGGGDTQYF.

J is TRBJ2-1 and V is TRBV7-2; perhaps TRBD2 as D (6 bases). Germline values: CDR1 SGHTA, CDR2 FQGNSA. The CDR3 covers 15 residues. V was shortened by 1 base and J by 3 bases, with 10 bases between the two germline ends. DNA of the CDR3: TGTGCCAGCAGCTTAGGTTCGGGGGTCTACAATGAGCAGTTCTTC. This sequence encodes CASSLGSGVYNEQFF.